The present TCR beta chain was sequenced within a study of blood T cell repertoires in COVID-19. Clones were read by immunoSEQ multiplex PCR, and TCRdb kept only the in-frame ones, dropping some. The sample has around 170,000 clones; 80% to 90% are singletons. The V gene lost 1 base and the J gene lost 8 bases, with 9 bases spanning the gap. The germline gives CDR1 SEHNR, CDR2 FQNEAQ (reference sequence). This CDR3 contains 14 residues. The TCR comes from a man aged 45-65 years with active or convalescent COVID-19. Source material: peripheral blood. The V gene is TRBV7-9, the J gene TRBJ1-6; maybe TRBD1 (5 bases). CDR3 sequence: CASSLDGRDSPLHF. For the CDR3, the DNA is TGTGCCAGCAGCTTAGATGGCAGGGATTCACCCCTCCACTTT.